These 9 T cell receptor beta chains originate from one sample sequenced in a study of cytomegalovirus exposure and HLA in healthy donors. TCRdb's table, derived via immunoSEQ multiplex PCR, lists solely in-frame clones and lacks some. In the table there are approximately 110,000 clones, about nine tenths of which are singletons. The sequenced material came from PBMCs. These receptors came from a young woman in good health and CMV-seronegative.

The V call is TRBV19, the J call TRBJ1-5; D might be TRBD1 (6 bases). CDR1 is LNHDA, CDR2 SQIVND, per germline (reference sequence). This CDR3 spans 18 amino acids. V was trimmed by 6 bases and J by 0 bases, leaving 21 bases between them. The CDR3 protein is CASSEDRQMRNSNQPQHF. In nucleotides, the CDR3 is TGTGCCAGTAGCGAAGACAGGCAGATGAGAAATAGCAATCAGCCCCAGCATTTT.

This chain joins TRBV18 and TRBJ1-4; D unclear. Germline CDR1 and CDR2: KGHSH and LQKENI. Trimming removed 2 bases at V and 6 bases at J, with 25 bases between. CDR3 length: 19 amino acids. The CDR3 spells CASSPDKGSLARVDEKLFF. The CDR3 DNA follows: TGTGCCAGCTCACCAGATAAAGGCAGCCTCGCTCGGGTGGATGAAAAACTGTTTTTT.

J is TRBJ1-2 and V is TRBV27; maybe TRBD1 (5 bases). From germline, CDR1 is MNHEY and CDR2 SMNVEV (reference sequence). V was shortened by 4 bases and J by 4 bases, with 13 bases between the two germline ends. This CDR3 has 14 amino acids. The CDR3 loop is CASSSTGLRYGYTF. The CDR3 coding sequence is TGTGCCAGCAGTTCTACAGGCCTTCGCTATGGCTACACCTTC.

The rearrangement joins TRBV28 to TRBJ1-6; 8 nucleotides align to TRBD1. CDR1 is MDHEN, CDR2 SYDVKM, per germline. This CDR3 contains 14 residues. After removal of 5 bases from V and 10 bases from J, the junction contained 7 bases not matched to a gene. CDR3 amino acids: CASSRDRGPSPLHF. In nucleotides, the CDR3 is TGTGCCAGCAGTCGCGACAGGGGTCCCTCACCCCTCCACTTT.

The chain combines TRBV4-1 with TRBJ2-3; 14 bases line up with TRBD2. The trim removed 6 bases at V and 6 bases at J, leaving 5 bases unmatched. The CDR3 is 15 residues long. CDR1 is MGHRA, CDR2 YSYEKL, per germline. For the CDR3, the DNA is TGCGCCAGCAGGAGGGGACTAGCGGGGGACGATACGCAGTATTTT. Translating it yields CASRRGLAGDDTQYF.

CDR3 bases: TGTGCCAGCAGCCGCGGGTCTACGTCGTACAATGAGCAGTTCTTC. Amino acid sequence: CASSRGSTSYNEQFF. The chain couples TRBV7-2 to TRBJ2-1; D is perhaps TRBD2 (5 bases). Trimming left V 5 bases short and J 4 bases short, with 15 bases between. The CDR3 spans 15 residues. The germline V gene has CDR1 SGHTA and CDR2 FQGNSA.

V gene TRBV11-2 combines with J gene TRBJ2-3; 8 bases map to TRBD2. The trim removed 1 base at V and 0 bases at J, leaving 0 bases unmatched. This CDR3 has 15 amino acids. CDR1 and CDR2 from the germline V gene are SGHAT and FQNNGV. As DNA, the CDR3 is TGTGCCAGCAGCTTAGCTAGCGGGAGCACAGATACGCAGTATTTT. It codes for CASSLASGSTDTQYF.

The chain recombines TRBV4-3 with TRBJ2-2; 7 nucleotides match TRBD2. Germline-derived CDR1 and CDR2 are LGHNA and YSLEER. After removal of 0 bases from V and 7 bases from J, the junction contained 8 bases not matched to a gene. This CDR3 comprises 16 residues. The CDR3 coding sequence is TGCGCCAGCAGCCAAGATGGCGCGGGGGAGGACGGGGAGCTGTTTTTT. The encoded protein is CASSQDGAGEDGELFF.

This rearrangement joins TRBV6-4 to TRBJ2-1, with 10 bases identical to TRBD2. This CDR3 has 14 residues. Germline V gene sequence: CDR1 MRHNA, CDR2 SNTAGT. The V segment lost 5 bases and the J segment 2 bases; nucleotides outside the gene matches: 0. The CDR3 nucleotides read TGTGCCAGCAGTAGCGGGGGGGCCTACAATGAGCAGTTCTTC. Protein product: CASSSGGAYNEQFF.